The clone carrying this T cell receptor (beta chain) was counted between two and nine times. The CDR3 is 13 residues long. CDR1 is SNHLY and CDR2 is FYNNEI in the germline V gene. With 4 bases removed from V and 4 bases from J, the gap between germline ends came to 10 bases. This entry is derived from a study of identical twins. TCRdb independently ran MiXCR on the 5' RACE reads; one entry per CDR3 protein. The table lists 500,000 or so distinct CDR3 sequences, roughly a fifth of them singletons. The same data also contributed to another study, on T cells expressing NK-cell markers.

The clonotype was recovered from a woman aged 18-29 years in good health. J is TRBJ1-1 and V is TRBV2, with unresolved D. Sequenced input: CD4+ T cells sorted from blood. CDR3 in DNA: TGTGCCAGCAGTGCAAACAGTTTCACTGAAGCTTTCTTT. It specifies CASSANSFTEAFF.